The 23 T cell receptor beta chains given below trace back to one sample, sequenced in a study of vaccination and CD4 T cells after COVID-19 (dated 2022 in TCRdb). Library creation used PCR. TCRdb records Illumina iSeq 100 as the sequencer. TCR sequencing of DNA from cultured CD4+ T cells used the Oncomine TCR Beta short-read assay at the Johns Hopkins FTIC core. TCRdb itself trimmed the public reads at Q25 with fastp, ran MiXCR and retained productive beta chains. A single entry per CDR3 protein holds the most common genes and DNA from its merged rows. The sample table lists around 25,000 distinct CDR3 sequences, about 29% of them with a count of one. The top ten clonotypes cover approximately 2.8% of the sample. This sample's time point label indicates: late sampling 161 to 241 days after vaccination in a few convalescent patients. The treatment or condition label, as the study defines it: approximately 9-day PBMC culture with coronavirus spike peptide pools or control peptides (ViraFEST assay).

For these receptors, no antigen is known. The sequences come from CD4+ T cells from blood, cultured in vitro, collected about 7 months after SARS-CoV-2 vaccination. The receptors derive from a human donor who had recovered from COVID-19.

V gene TRBV29-1 combines with J gene TRBJ2-3; D is unresolved. The CDR3 runs to 14 residues. The V end was cut by 5 bases, the J end by 0 bases, with 12 bases between. The germline CDR1 and CDR2 sequences are SQVTM and ANQGSEA. In nucleotides, the CDR3 is TGCAGCGTTCGCCCAGGACCTAGCACAGATACGCAGTATTTT. Translating it yields CSVRPGPSTDTQYF.

The chain recombines TRBV20-1 with TRBJ1-5; unclear D gene. V lost 3 bases to trimming and J lost 1 base, with 13 bases between them. Germline V gives CDR1 DFQATT, CDR2 SNEGSKA (reference sequence). The CDR3 has 15 amino acids. CDR3 DNA sequence: TGCAGTGCTAGCGTTTTAGGTTTAAGCAATCAGCCCCAGCATTTT. This gives the protein CSASVLGLSNQPQHF.

J is TRBJ2-5 and V is TRBV7-6; 9 bases align to TRBD2. The ends lost 5 bases at V and 2 bases at J; junction bases unmatched: 9. CDR3 size: 16 residues. CDR1 and CDR2 (germline): SGHVS, FNYEAQ. The CDR3 loop reads CASSTPSGTPQETQYF. CDR3 nucleotides: TGTGCCAGCAGCACGCCTAGCGGGACGCCTCAAGAGACCCAGTACTTC.

The genes are TRBV5-1 and TRBJ2-7, with D perhaps TRBD2 (5 bases). The germline V and J ends were trimmed by 5 bases and 7 bases, with 13 bases remaining between them. The CDR3 runs to 12 residues. The germline V gene has CDR1 SGHRS and CDR2 YFSETQ. This CDR3 is CASSPPPGEQYF. Written as DNA, the CDR3 is TGCGCCAGCAGTCCCCCCCCGGGGGAGCAGTACTTC.

This clonotype has just a few counts. The rearrangement joins TRBV6-2 or TRBV6-3 to TRBJ2-7; TRBD2 is a possible D gene (6 bases). The V gene's germline CDR1 is MNHEY and CDR2 SVGEGT. Deletions cut 6 bases from V and 0 bases from J, with 18 bases between. This CDR3 is built from 16 residues. CDR3 region: CASSLGHSGNSYEQYF. The CDR3 DNA is TGTGCCAGCAGCCTAGGCCATAGCGGTAACTCCTACGAGCAGTACTTC.

The chain uses TRBV27 and TRBJ1-5; tentatively, D is TRBD1 (5 bases). The CDR3 spans 15 residues. Germline CDR1 and CDR2: MNHEY and SMNVEV (reference sequence). V was shortened by 5 bases and J by 4 bases, with 15 bases between the two germline ends. The CDR3 reads CASSPGAPANQPQHF. CDR3 DNA sequence: TGTGCCAGCAGTCCCGGGGCCCCGGCAAATCAGCCCCAGCATTTT.

V usage is TRBV20-1 and J usage is TRBJ2-3; D is unresolved. The CDR3 consists of 14 residues. V was clipped by 0 bases and J by 3 bases, with 10 bases between them. Germline values: CDR1 DFQATT, CDR2 SNEGSKA (reference sequence). CDR3 coding DNA: TGCAGTGCTAGAGATCCTGAGACTACAGATACGCAGTATTTT. It is translated as CSARDPETTDTQYF.

The genes are TRBV7-9 and TRBJ1-1, with D possibly matching TRBD1 (5 bases). The CDR3 is made up of 14 amino acids. CDR1 is SEHNR, CDR2 FQNEAQ, per germline (reference sequence). Between the trimmed V and J ends, which lost 2 bases and 1 base, there was a span of 8 bases. The CDR3 nucleotides read TGTGCCAGCAGCTTATTGGGGGGGAACACTGAAGCTTTCTTT. Amino acid sequence: CASSLLGGNTEAFF.

V usage is TRBV15 and J usage is TRBJ2-3; D possibly corresponds to TRBD2 (6 bases). Looked up from germline, CDR1 is LNHNV and CDR2 is YYDKDF (reference sequence). V lost 3 bases to trimming and J lost 5 bases, with 15 bases between them. This CDR3 has 15 amino acids. For the CDR3, the DNA is TGTGCCACCAGCAGTCCCTTCGGGAGCTTAGATACGCAGTATTTT. Protein: CATSSPFGSLDTQYF.

V is TRBV27 and J is TRBJ2-7; D uncertain. This CDR3 has 14 residues. The germline gives CDR1 MNHEY, CDR2 SMNVEV (reference sequence). The V end lost 6 bases, the J end lost 1 base, and 13 bases lay between the germline ends. Written as DNA, the CDR3 is TGTGCCAGCAGGTTGTGGGTCGGGTCCTACGAGCAGTACTTC. It translates to CASRLWVGSYEQYF.

This clonotype has just a few counts. The DNA of the CDR3 is TGCAGTGCACAAGACTTCCAAGAGACCCAGTACTTC. Encoded protein: CSAQDFQETQYF. The chain recombines TRBV20-1 with TRBJ2-5; unclear D gene. Germline V gene lookup returns CDR1 DFQATT and CDR2 SNEGSKA (reference sequence). Trimming shortened V by 6 bases and J by 1 base, and 9 bases separated the two germline ends. This CDR3 has 12 amino acids.

This clonotype turned up a few times. V is TRBV7-9 and J is TRBJ2-3; 7 bases map to TRBD1. Losses at the gene ends were 2 bases for V and 3 bases for J; bases not matched to a gene: 5. The CDR3 runs 15 residues. Germline lookup yields CDR1 SEHNR and CDR2 FQNEAQ (reference sequence). CDR3 sequence (DNA): TGTGCCAGCAGCTTACAGGGGGTCGGGACAGATACGCAGTATTTT. The encoded protein is CASSLQGVGTDTQYF.

The chain employs TRBV6-2 or TRBV6-3 and TRBJ1-5, with 7 bases lining up with TRBD1. J gave up 0 bases and V 4 bases, and 3 bases lay outside the gene matches. The CDR3 length is 15 residues. Per germline, CDR1 MNHEY and CDR2 SVGEGT. This chain's CDR3 is CASSWGTDSNQPQHF. Here the CDR3 DNA reads TGTGCCAGCAGTTGGGGGACAGATAGCAATCAGCCCCAGCATTTT.

In this sample, this clonotype turned up once. This chain links TRBV18 with TRBJ2-5, with 7 nucleotides matching TRBD1. Germline loops: CDR1 KGHSH, CDR2 LQKENI. The CDR3 spans 15 residues. The V and J ends lost 3 bases and 2 bases, in that order; junction bases with no gene match: 6. The DNA of the CDR3 is TGTGCCAGCTCACCCTACTACAGGGGTCAAGAGACCCAGTACTTC. Its protein product is CASSPYYRGQETQYF.

The chain is built from TRBV19 and TRBJ1-1; D is possibly TRBD1 (6 bases). Per germline, CDR1 LNHDA and CDR2 SQIVND (reference sequence). Trimming removed 4 bases from V and 0 bases from J, with 9 bases in between. The CDR3 sequence is 14 residues long. The CDR3 nucleotides are TGTGCCAGTAGTAGGACAGCACTGAACACTGAAGCTTTCTTT. Amino acids: CASSRTALNTEAFF.

V is TRBV7-2 and J is TRBJ2-3, with TRBD2 identical over 10 bases. V lost 5 bases to trimming and J lost 3 bases; unmatched junction nucleotides: 11. Germline V gives CDR1 SGHTA, CDR2 FQGNSA. The CDR3 is 17 amino acids. In nucleotides, the CDR3 is TGTGCCAGCAGCCAAGAAAAGCTACTAGCGGGGACAGATACGCAGTATTTT. It codes for CASSQEKLLAGTDTQYF.

This clonotype was counted only a few times. The J gene is TRBJ2-3, the V gene TRBV28, with 8 bases matching TRBD2. Germline V lookup: CDR1 MDHEN, CDR2 SYDVKM. After removal of 6 bases from V and 1 base from J, the junction contained 6 bases not matched to a gene. CDR3 length equals 15 residues. CDR3 region: CASSLSGIGTDTQYF. The CDR3 nucleotides read TGTGCCAGCAGCCTTAGCGGGATAGGCACAGATACGCAGTATTTT.

This clonotype was picked up a small number of times. The genes are TRBV4-3 and TRBJ2-3; the D gene is possibly TRBD1 (5 bases). The germline CDR1 and CDR2 sequences are LGHNA and YSLEER. CDR3 length: 17 amino acids. V was cut by 2 bases and J by 5 bases, with 20 bases left in between. In nucleotides, the CDR3 is TGCGCCAGCAGCCAAATTCCCTGGACACCCATGGGAGATACGCAGTATTTT. Translating it yields CASSQIPWTPMGDTQYF.

This clonotype was counted once. The CDR3 sequence is CASSRGLAGYNEQFF. The CDR3 region has the DNA TGTGCCAGCAGCCGAGGGCTAGCGGGGTACAATGAGCAGTTCTTC. This sequence joins TRBV7-2 and TRBJ2-1; 9 bases agree with TRBD2. Germline V gives CDR1 SGHTA, CDR2 FQGNSA. Germline trimming cut 5 bases from V and 4 bases from J; bases unmatched to any gene: 6. The CDR3 length is 15 residues. Based on the CDR3 plus reference TRBV7-2 and TRBJ2-1, the full variable domain is GAGVSQSPSNKVTEKGKDVELRCDPISGHTALYWYRQSLGQGLEFLIYFQGNSAPDKSGLPSDRFSAERTGGSVSTLTIQRTQQEDSAVYLCASSRGLAGYNEQFFGPGTRLTVL.

This clonotype was seen only a few times. This chain joins TRBV20-1 and TRBJ2-1; 8 bases agree with TRBD2. After removal of 6 bases from V and 0 bases from J, the junction contained 13 bases not matched to a gene. Germline CDR1 reads DFQATT; CDR2 reads SNEGSKA (reference sequence). The CDR3 totals 17 residues. CDR3 amino acids: CSALSRSGSHSYNEQFF. The DNA of the CDR3 is TGCAGTGCCCTCTCTAGGAGCGGGAGCCACTCCTACAATGAGCAGTTCTTC.

The chain joins TRBV15 to TRBJ2-7; TRBD2 aligns across 8 bases. The V and J ends lost 2 bases and 4 bases, in that order; junction bases with no gene match: 13. This CDR3 has 17 residues. Looked up from germline, CDR1 is LNHNV and CDR2 is YYDKDF (reference sequence). The DNA of the CDR3 is TGTGCCACCAGCAGAAGCGCTAGACTAGCGAGATCATACGAGCAGTACTTC. Translation: CATSRSARLARSYEQYF. The full variable domain, its missing parts supplied by reference TRBV15 and TRBJ2-7, is DAMVIQNPRYQVTQFGKPVTLSCSQTLNHNVMYWYQQKSSQAPKLLFHYYDKDFNNEADTPDNFQSRRPNTSFCFLDIRSPGLGDTAMYLCATSRSARLARSYEQYFGPGTRLTVT.

This clonotype was detected only a few times. The chain employs TRBV28 and TRBJ2-3; perhaps TRBD2 as D (7 bases). The CDR3 loop spans 17 amino acids. From germline, CDR1 is MDHEN and CDR2 SYDVKM. Trimming removed 4 bases from V and 1 base from J, with 18 bases in between. The DNA of the CDR3 is TGTGCCAGCAGTTCCAGCGGAAAAGGGGGGGGCACAGATACGCAGTATTTT. Its protein product is CASSSSGKGGGTDTQYF. Full variable domain (missing parts from reference TRBV28 and TRBJ2-3): DVKVTQSSRYLVKRTGEKVFLECVQDMDHENMFWYRQDPGLGLRLIYFSYDVKMKEKGDIPEGYSVSREKKERFSLILESASTNQTSMYLCASSSSGKGGGTDTQYFGPGTRLTVL.

This clonotype has only a few counts. The chain uses TRBV19 and TRBJ2-7; D is perhaps TRBD1 (7 bases). V lost 4 bases and J 2 bases, leaving 12 bases between the germline ends. This CDR3 is built from 14 residues. Looked up from germline, CDR1 is LNHDA and CDR2 is SQIVND (reference sequence). The DNA for the CDR3 is TGTGCCAGTAGTACAGGGGGGTCTCCCTACGAGCAGTACTTC. Its translation is CASSTGGSPYEQYF.